This is a list of T cell receptor beta chains from one sample in a study of control samples from healthy donors and cancer patients. Method: immunoSEQ multiplex PCR; TCRdb's copy keeps in-frame clones and lacks some. The sample shows roughly 41,000 clones, about 94% of them seen only once. Sequencing input: blood. These receptors came from a man aged 55 to 70 in good health. Each CDR3 is given with its conserved first and last residue. D genes are given only for firm matches. Where a row states a size, it is once, few, many or the class of an expanded clone; other rows omit it.

abundance,j_gene,d_gene,len,v_gene,CDR3aa,CDR3nt
.,TRBJ2-7,TRBD1,14,TRBV7-9,CASSSRDRVYEQYF,TGTGCCAGCAGCAGCCGGGACAGGGTATACGAGCAGTACTTC
.,TRBJ2-1,.,16,TRBV5-1,CASSPAVGGAYNEQFF,TGCGCCAGCAGCCCGGCTGTGGGCGGGGCCTACAATGAGCAGTTCTTC
once,TRBJ1-1,.,17,TRBV6-1,CASSETLTVFSNTEAFF,TGTGCCAGCAGTGAAACCCTGACAGTCTTCTCGAACACTGAAGCTTTCTTT
once,TRBJ2-1,TRBD1,15,TRBV4-2,CASSDRDRLYNEQFF,TGTGCCAGCAGCGACCGGGACAGGCTATACAATGAGCAGTTCTTC
.,TRBJ2-7,.,16,TRBV11-2,CASSLDRRRASYEQYF,TGTGCCAGCAGCTTAGATCGGCGGAGGGCCTCCTACGAGCAGTACTTC
.,TRBJ1-5,.,16,TRBV4-1,CASSQKGDDSNQPQHF,TGCGCCAGCAGCCAAAAAGGAGACGATAGCAATCAGCCCCAGCATTTT
.,TRBJ2-7,.,14,TRBV7-2,CASRPTGIPYEQYF,TGTGCCAGCAGACCCACAGGGATCCCCTACGAGCAGTACTTC
.,TRBJ1-2,.,13,TRBV6-6,CASSLGVQDGYTF,TGTGCCAGCAGTTTAGGGGTACAGGACGGCTACACCTTC
.,TRBJ2-7,TRBD1,16,TRBV3-1/TRBV3-2,CASSPPDRGHFYEQYF,TGTGCCAGCAGCCCCCCAGACAGGGGCCATTTCTACGAGCAGTACTTC
.,TRBJ2-2,.,16,TRBV25-1,CASSEFGGRDTGELFF,TGTGCCAGCAGTGAATTTGGGGGGCGCGACACCGGGGAGCTGTTTTTT
few,TRBJ1-2,.,12,TRBV27,CASSPEGYGYTF,TGTGCCAGCAGTCCGGAGGGCTATGGCTACACCTTC
.,TRBJ1-4,.,17,TRBV21-1,CASSKGAGWEFNEKLFF,TGTGCCAGCAGCAAAGGGGCAGGGTGGGAATTCAATGAAAAACTGTTTTTT
.,TRBJ2-2,.,16,TRBV28,CASSLVFLVGAGELFF,TGTGCCAGCAGTTTGGTCTTCCTAGTGGGTGCCGGGGAGCTGTTTTTT
medium-sized,TRBJ2-7,.,11,TRBV20-1,CSARVGTEQYF,TGCAGTGCTAGAGTTGGTACCGAGCAGTACTTC
medium-sized,TRBJ2-5,TRBD2,15,TRBV15,CATSRDREGPETQYF,TGTGCCACCAGCAGAGACCGGGAGGGCCCGGAGACCCAGTACTTC
.,TRBJ2-2,TRBD2,18,TRBV7-7,CASSLNWGLAGWPGELFF,TGTGCTAGCAGCCTGAACTGGGGACTAGCGGGATGGCCCGGGGAGCTGTTTTTT
.,TRBJ1-4,.,17,TRBV2,CASSDHRLGQEVGGLFF,TGTGCCAGCAGTGATCACCGTTTGGGGCAGGAGGTAGGGGGACTGTTTTTT
once,TRBJ1-6,.,15,TRBV5-1,CASSRTTAKDSPLHF,TGCGCCAGCAGCCGGACCACAGCGAAGGATTCACCCCTCCACTTT
.,TRBJ2-7,.,10,TRBV12-3/TRBV12-4,CASGRYEQYF,TGTGCCAGCGGACGGTACGAGCAGTACTTC
.,TRBJ1-1,.,14,TRBV3-1/TRBV3-2,CASSHWGGNTEAFF,TGTGCCAGCAGCCATTGGGGGGGGAACACTGAAGCTTTCTTT
.,TRBJ2-3,.,14,TRBV5-4,CASSFTGITDTQYF,TGTGCCAGCAGCTTTACTGGGATCACAGATACGCAGTATTTT
.,TRBJ1-2,.,18,TRBV9,CASSVDLWGGQSSYGYTF,TGTGCCAGCAGCGTAGATCTTTGGGGCGGCCAATCCTCCTATGGCTACACCTTC
once,TRBJ2-7,.,14,TRBV3-1/TRBV3-2,CASSQITGVREQYF,TGTGCCAGCAGCCAAATAACGGGCGTGAGGGAGCAGTACTTC
.,TRBJ1-2,.,14,TRBV6-6,CASSRRGGDYGYTF,TGTGCCAGCAGCCGCCGTGGGGGAGACTATGGCTACACCTTC
.,TRBJ2-1,.,16,TRBV9,CASSVVSGPAYNEQFF,TGTGCCAGCAGCGTAGTTAGCGGACCGGCCTACAATGAGCAGTTCTTC
.,TRBJ2-1,TRBD2,18,TRBV28,CASSRYVRGLAENNEQFF,TGTGCCAGCAGCCGATACGTTAGGGGACTAGCGGAGAACAATGAGCAGTTCTTC
.,TRBJ2-2,.,15,TRBV11-3,CASSLGTAGTGELFF,TGTGCCAGCAGCTTGGGGACAGCGGGGACCGGGGAGCTGTTTTTT
.,TRBJ2-1,TRBD1,14,TRBV19,CASSIWDRDNEQFF,TGTGCCAGTAGTATTTGGGACAGGGACAATGAGCAGTTCTTC
.,TRBJ1-4,TRBD1,14,TRBV19,CASSFRGYNEKLFF,TGTGCCAGTAGTTTCAGGGGGTATAATGAAAAACTGTTTTTT
.,TRBJ2-7,.,12,TRBV29-1,CSVYTGFYEQYF,TGCAGCGTTTATACGGGATTTTACGAGCAGTACTTC
.,TRBJ2-7,.,12,TRBV20-1,CSASSGSYEQYF,TGCAGTGCAAGTAGCGGCTCCTACGAGCAGTACTTC
few,TRBJ1-5,.,16,TRBV28,CASSLWAGSNNQPQHF,TGTGCCAGCAGTTTATGGGCAGGATCAAACAATCAGCCCCAGCATTTT
.,TRBJ1-1,TRBD1,15,TRBV27,CASSSSWDRHAEAFF,TGTGCCAGCAGTTCCTCCTGGGACAGGCACGCAGAAGCTTTCTTT
.,TRBJ2-7,.,15,TRBV5-1,CASSLSGTASYEQYF,TGCGCCAGCAGCTTATCCGGGACGGCCAGCTACGAGCAGTACTTC
.,TRBJ2-7,.,13,TRBV19,CASSQKAGAEQYF,TGTGCCAGTAGTCAAAAGGCAGGGGCCGAGCAGTACTTC
.,TRBJ2-7,.,14,TRBV15,CATSSGGTSYEQYF,TGTGCCACCAGCAGCGGTGGAACCTCCTACGAGCAGTACTTC
.,TRBJ2-4,.,17,TRBV27,CASSLSSAGSVKNIQYF,TGTGCCAGCAGTTTATCGTCAGCAGGCTCGGTCAAAAACATTCAGTACTTC
.,TRBJ2-2,.,14,TRBV30,CAWSAPGETGELFF,TGTGCCTGGAGTGCCCCCGGGGAAACCGGGGAGCTGTTTTTT
.,TRBJ2-1,.,12,TRBV6-6,CASSYPTQPQFF,TGTGCCAGCAGTTACCCAACCCAGCCCCAGTTCTTC
.,TRBJ2-7,.,13,TRBV3-1/TRBV3-2,CASSLIQGDEQYF,TGTGCCAGCAGCTTGATACAGGGCGACGAGCAGTACTTC
once,TRBJ1-5,.,13,TRBV25-1,CASRGRGNQPQHF,TGTGCCAGCAGGGGACGAGGCAATCAGCCCCAGCATTTT
.,TRBJ2-7,.,15,TRBV5-1,CASSLDSRSPYEQYF,TGCGCCAGCAGCCTTGACAGCAGGAGTCCCTACGAGCAGTACTTC
.,TRBJ2-4,.,15,TRBV19,CASRRQALAKNIQYF,TGTGCCAGTAGGAGACAGGCTCTAGCCAAAAACATTCAGTACTTC
.,TRBJ1-6,.,14,TRBV6-6,CASSYSGGDSPLHF,TGTGCCAGCAGTTACTCAGGGGGTGATTCACCCCTCCACTTT
.,TRBJ1-2,TRBD1,11,TRBV10-1,CAMTGDYGYTF,TGCGCCATGACAGGGGACTATGGCTACACCTTC
.,TRBJ1-4,.,14,TRBV3-1/TRBV3-2,CASSQDTSNEKLFF,TGTGCCAGCAGCCAAGATACCAGTAATGAAAAACTGTTTTTT
.,TRBJ1-2,.,14,TRBV27,CASSLSSINYGYTF,TGTGCCAGCAGTTTAAGCAGCATTAACTATGGCTACACCTTC
.,TRBJ2-3,.,15,TRBV19,CASTLMGGGTDTQYF,TGTGCCAGTACCCTCATGGGCGGTGGCACAGATACGCAGTATTTT
.,TRBJ1-4,TRBD1,18,TRBV11-2,CASSSPVWGRGGNEKLFF,TGTGCCAGCAGCTCTCCCGTATGGGGCAGGGGGGGAAATGAAAAACTGTTTTTT
.,TRBJ1-1,.,12,TRBV19,CASTFSGTEAFF,TGTGCCAGTACTTTCAGCGGCACTGAAGCTTTCTTT
.,TRBJ2-1,TRBD2,16,TRBV9,CASSVSGTSGRYEQFF,TGTGCCAGCAGCGTCTCCGGGACTAGCGGGAGGTATGAGCAGTTCTTC
.,TRBJ2-1,.,14,TRBV2,CASMRGGSYNEQFF,TGTGCCAGCATGCGAGGGGGCTCCTACAATGAGCAGTTCTTC
.,TRBJ2-1,.,14,TRBV3-1/TRBV3-2,CASSQGTSYNEQFF,TGTGCCAGCAGCCAAGGGACTTCTTACAATGAGCAGTTCTTC
.,TRBJ1-2,TRBD1,13,TRBV30,CAWRTGQFYGYTF,TGTGCCTGGAGGACGGGACAGTTCTATGGCTACACCTTC
once,TRBJ2-1,.,12,TRBV2,CASNSAYNEQFF,TGTGCCAGCAATTCCGCATACAATGAGCAGTTCTTC